This passage covers 27 T cell receptor beta chains from one sample sequenced in a study of cytomegalovirus exposure and HLA in healthy donors. In the PCR, 60 Vbeta and 13 Jbeta primers were used. Some clones are missing from TCRdb's copy, which holds only in-frame ones; the method was immunoSEQ multiplex PCR. The data hold 150,000 to 200,000 clones, with 75% to 80% observed a single time. The sequenced material came from PBMCs. Receptors originate from a man in his forties or fifties in good health and CMV-seropositive.

V usage is TRBV4-1 and J usage is TRBJ2-7, with TRBD2 identical over 7 bases. CDR1 and CDR2 (germline): MGHRA, YSYEKL. The CDR3 has 15 residues. With V trimmed by 1 base and J by 1 base, 4 bases remained unmatched. CDR3 bases: TGCGCCAGCAGCCAAGCGGGAGGCTTTTCCTACGAGCAGTACTTC. Translation: CASSQAGGFSYEQYF.

This clone turned up a few times. This chain uses TRBV21-1 with TRBJ1-5; TRBD1 is the table's D call, not checked against the DNA. TRBV21-1 is a known pseudogene. The CDR3 loop spans 15 amino acids. In nucleotides, the CDR3 is TGTGCCAGCAGCTCCCAGGACAGACTGTATCAGCCCCAGCATTTT. It translates to CASSSQDRLYQPQHF.

Comment on this clone: A read error may produce the germline difference seen at one junction end. The rearrangement uses TRBV18 and TRBJ2-6, with D perhaps TRBD2 (7 bases). Germline V gene lookup returns CDR1 KGHSH and CDR2 LQKENI. This CDR3 spans 15 amino acids. CDR3 nucleotides: TGTGCCAGCTCACCTGGGGGGGCTGGGGCCAACGGCCTGACTTTC. Protein sequence: CASSPGGAGANGLTF.

As concerns this clone: Other DNA sequences in this sample translate to the same CDR3. V is TRBV5-1 and J is TRBJ2-1, with TRBD2 matching over 10 bases. With V trimmed by 2 bases and J by 5 bases, 4 bases remained unmatched. From germline, CDR1 is SGHRS and CDR2 YFSETQ. This CDR3 has 15 amino acids. The CDR3 spells CASSLIGLADNEQFF. The CDR3 nucleotides read TGCGCCAGCAGCTTAATCGGACTAGCGGACAATGAGCAGTTCTTC.

The chain combines TRBV2 with TRBJ2-7, with 8 bases identical to TRBD2. CDR3 length equals 15 residues. Trimming at V came to 7 bases and at J to 0 bases, leaving 8 bases not matched to a gene. Germline CDR1 is SNHLY and CDR2 is FYNNEI. The CDR3 DNA reads as TGTGCCAGCAAAGTAGCTAGCGGGTACTCCTACGAGCAGTACTTC. It translates to CASKVASGYSYEQYF.

The sample holds one count of this clone. V and J are TRBV4-1 and TRBJ1-3; the D gene is possibly TRBD1 (6 bases). The CDR3 loop spans 16 amino acids. Trimming removed 0 bases from V and 0 bases from J, with 9 bases in between. CDR1 and CDR2 (germline): MGHRA, YSYEKL. The DNA for the CDR3 is TGCGCCAGCAGCCAAGACAGGGGAAACTCTGGAAACACCATATATTTT. Its protein is CASSQDRGNSGNTIYF.

The chain uses TRBV4-2 and TRBJ2-4; D may be TRBD2 (6 bases). The V end lost 1 base, the J end lost 5 bases, and 12 bases lay between the germline ends. This CDR3 is built from 15 residues. CDR1 LGHNA and CDR2 YNFKEQ come from the germline V gene. Here the CDR3 reads CASSQVVGGQNIQYF. CDR3 in DNA: TGTGCCAGCAGCCAAGTCGTGGGAGGACAAAACATTCAGTACTTC.

Written as DNA, the CDR3 is TGTGCCAGCAGTTCCCAGGAAAGGAGGCAGTACTTC. Amino acids: CASSSQERRQYF. This chain joins TRBV27 and TRBJ2-5, with a possible D match to TRBD2 (5 bases). V gave up 4 bases and J gave up 11 bases, with 14 bases separating them. Germline V gene lookup returns CDR1 MNHEY and CDR2 SMNVEV (reference sequence). The CDR3 has 12 amino acids.

V gene TRBV4-2 combines with J gene TRBJ1-2; 7 nucleotides line up with TRBD1. CDR3 length: 16 residues. Germline CDR1 reads LGHNA; CDR2 reads YNFKEQ. The trim removed 0 bases at V and 6 bases at J, leaving 10 bases unmatched. The CDR3 sequence is CASSQEKTDRTDGYTF. CDR3 DNA sequence: TGTGCCAGCAGCCAAGAAAAGACGGACAGGACGGATGGCTACACCTTC.

The CDR3 is CASSPVGSTTEAFF. Here the CDR3 DNA reads TGTGCCAGCTCACCGGTGGGCAGTACCACTGAAGCTTTCTTT. The chain combines TRBV18 with TRBJ1-1; no firm D call. The CDR3 contains 14 residues. The germline V gene encodes CDR1 KGHSH and CDR2 LQKENI. The V end lost 3 bases, the J end lost 4 bases, and 12 bases lay between the germline ends.

This chain links TRBV29-1 with TRBJ2-5; a possible D gene is TRBD1 (5 bases). The germline V gene has CDR1 SQVTM and CDR2 ANQGSEA. Trimming shortened V by 6 bases and J by 5 bases, and 16 bases separated the two germline ends. This CDR3 region has 13 residues. The CDR3 nucleotides read TGCAGCGTCCCAAACCCAGGGTTGGAGACCCAGTACTTC. Its protein is CSVPNPGLETQYF. The variable domain in full, with the rest retrieved from reference TRBV29-1 and TRBJ2-5, is SAVISQKPSRDICQRGTSLTIQCQVDSQVTMMFWYRQQPGQSLTLIATANQGSEATYESGFVIDKFPISRPNLTFSTLTVSNMSPEDSSIYLCSVPNPGLETQYFGPGTRLLVL.

This clone was detected a few times. V is TRBV11-2 and J is TRBJ2-7, with 9 bases identical to TRBD1. From germline, CDR1 is SGHAT and CDR2 FQNNGV. This CDR3 is built from 14 residues. The V and J ends lost 5 bases and 2 bases, in that order; junction bases with no gene match: 4. The CDR3 DNA is TGTGCCAGCAGCGACGGGACAGGGACCTACGAGCAGTACTTC. Encoded protein: CASSDGTGTYEQYF.

J is TRBJ2-1 and V is TRBV4-1, with a weak D call TRBD2 (6 bases). V was cut by 4 bases and J by 8 bases, with 12 bases left in between. CDR1 is MGHRA and CDR2 is YSYEKL in the germline V gene. The CDR3 has 13 residues. The CDR3 here is CASSLRAGYEQFF. The CDR3 bases are TGCGCCAGCAGCCTGCGCGCGGGGTATGAGCAGTTCTTC.

The V call is TRBV19, the J call TRBJ1-2; TRBD1 might be the D (6 bases). Per the germline V gene, CDR1 is LNHDA and CDR2 is SQIVND (reference sequence). CDR3 length: 18 residues. Trimming left V 3 bases short and J 4 bases short, with 24 bases between. Here the CDR3 reads CASSMQRYSGEGGYGYTF. The CDR3 nucleotides read TGTGCCAGTAGTATGCAACGGTATTCAGGGGAGGGCGGCTATGGCTACACCTTC.

The chain carries TRBV2 and TRBJ1-2; weak D call: TRBD1 (5 bases). Germline V gene data show CDR1 as SNHLY and CDR2 as FYNNEI. The V end lost 6 bases, the J end lost 4 bases, and 15 bases lay between the germline ends. The CDR3 is made up of 14 amino acids. The CDR3 DNA reads TGTGCCAGCAGCCAGAGGACATCCCTCTATGGCTACACCTTC. Translated: CASSQRTSLYGYTF.

The rearrangement joins TRBV9 to TRBJ2-5; D possibly corresponds to TRBD2 (5 bases). The tail of the sequence fits TRBJ2-7 better, so the J call may be wrong. There are 14 residues in the CDR3. The germline CDR1 and CDR2 sequences are SGDLS and YYNGEE. The CDR3 DNA reads TGTGCCAGCAGCCTCGATCCGGGATTCTACGAGCAGTACTTC. Its translation is CASSLDPGFYEQYF.

The chain links TRBV19 to TRBJ1-4, with D tentatively TRBD1 (5 bases). The CDR3 is made up of 14 amino acids. CDR1 is LNHDA and CDR2 is SQIVND in the germline V gene (reference sequence). V lost 1 base, J lost 7 bases, and 10 bases lay in between. CDR3 amino acids: CASSIGQGLEKLFF. Written as DNA, the CDR3 is TGTGCCAGTAGTATAGGCCAGGGTCTTGAAAAACTGTTTTTT.

The rearrangement links TRBV10-2 to TRBJ1-1; 7 positions match TRBD1. Germline V CDR1 and CDR2: WSHSY, SAAADI. V gave up 4 bases and J gave up 5 bases; unmatched junction bases: 13. The CDR3 loop spans 16 amino acids. The CDR3 reads CASSGTGRTGRTEAFF. The CDR3 coding sequence is TGCGCCAGCAGTGGGACAGGCCGGACGGGTAGGACTGAAGCTTTCTTT.

The chain links TRBV30 to TRBJ2-3; 7 bases agree with TRBD2. The CDR3 has 12 residues. From germline, CDR1 is GTSNPN and CDR2 SVGIG (reference sequence). J gave up 4 bases and V 5 bases, and 3 bases lay outside the gene matches. CDR3 protein: CAWGTTPDTQYF. CDR3 in DNA: TGTGCCTGGGGGACTACCCCAGATACGCAGTATTTT. The full variable domain, in which reference TRBV30 and TRBJ2-3 provide the parts outside the CDR3, is SQTIHQWPATLVQPVGSPLSLECTVEGTSNPNLYWYRQAAGRGLQLLFYSVGIGQISSEVPQNLSASRPQDRQFILSSKKLLLSDSGFYLCAWGTTPDTQYFGPGTRLTVL.

The chain links TRBV7-9 to TRBJ1-3; D remains unclear. Deletions cut 0 bases from V and 4 bases from J, with 7 bases between. The CDR3 is 14 residues long. Germline V CDR1 and CDR2: SEHNR, FQNEAQ (reference sequence). The CDR3 nucleotides are TGTGCCAGCAGCTTAGCTGGCTGGGGAAACACCATATATTTT. This sequence encodes CASSLAGWGNTIYF. The variable domain in full, with the rest retrieved from reference TRBV7-9 and TRBJ1-3, is DTGVSQNPRHKITKRGQNVTFRCDPISEHNRLYWYRQTLGQGPEFLTYFQNEAQLEKSRLLSDRFSAERPKGSFSTLEIQRTEQGDSAMYLCASSLAGWGNTIYFGEGSWLTVV.

This sequence joins TRBV10-1 and TRBJ2-5, with a tentative D call TRBD1 (5 bases). V gave up 3 bases and J gave up 4 bases, with 12 bases separating them. This CDR3 comprises 14 residues. Germline CDR1 is WNHNN and CDR2 is SYGVQD (reference sequence). CDR3 DNA: TGCGCCAGCAGTGACCTAGGGGTCCCAGAGACCCAGTACTTC. Translated, it gives CASSDLGVPETQYF.

The V call is TRBV2, the J call TRBJ1-1; the D is unclear. Looked up from germline, CDR1 is SNHLY and CDR2 is FYNNEI. V was cut by 4 bases and J by 0 bases, with 9 bases left in between. CDR3 size: 14 residues. The CDR3 loop reads CASSVGVLNTEAFF. In nucleotides, the CDR3 is TGTGCCAGCAGTGTCGGGGTTTTGAACACTGAAGCTTTCTTT.

The V gene is TRBV19, the J gene TRBJ2-3, with a possible D match to TRBD1 (6 bases). The CDR3 contains 15 residues. Trimming took off 6 bases at V and 0 bases at J, with 13 bases between the two ends. Germline CDR1 LNHDA, CDR2 SQIVND (reference sequence). CDR3 nucleotide sequence: TGTGCCAGTAGCTTCGTGGGGGCTAGCACAGATACGCAGTATTTT. Translation: CASSFVGASTDTQYF.

The CDR3 DNA reads TGTGCCAGCAGCCCCTCGACTAGCGGAGGCACCGGGGAGCTGTTTTTT. It codes for CASSPSTSGGTGELFF. The rearrangement links TRBV7-3 to TRBJ2-2; 9 bases align to TRBD2. Trimming removed 5 bases from V and 4 bases from J; junction bases left unmatched: 8. Germline CDR1 is SGHTA and CDR2 is FQGTGA. The CDR3 consists of 16 residues.

This chain uses TRBV19 with TRBJ1-4; D not resolved. The CDR3 consists of 15 residues. Looked up from germline, CDR1 is LNHDA and CDR2 is SQIVND (reference sequence). Deletions cut 9 bases from V and 5 bases from J, with 19 bases between. The CDR3 nucleotides read TGTGCCAGCGGCCGAACCCAGCGGTCCAATGAAAAACTGTTTTTT. Protein: CASGRTQRSNEKLFF.

The chain couples TRBV9 to TRBJ2-1; possibly TRBD2 for D (6 bases). V shed 2 bases and J shed 4 bases, with 16 bases lying between them. Germline V gives CDR1 SGDLS, CDR2 YYNGEE. CDR3 size: 16 residues. CDR3 coding DNA: TGTGCCAGCAGCGTTGGGGGACTCCCAGGATACAATGAGCAGTTCTTC. Translated, it gives CASSVGGLPGYNEQFF.

This clone was picked up one time. The rearrangement joins TRBV27 to TRBJ2-3; TRBD1 matches 9 bases. The V gene end was trimmed by 3 bases and the J gene end by 2 bases; junction bases not matched to a gene: 6. CDR1 is MNHEY, CDR2 SMNVEV, per germline (reference sequence). The CDR3 contains 16 residues. The CDR3 here is CASSLSGQGYTDTQYF. The DNA of the CDR3 is TGTGCCAGCAGTTTGTCGGGACAGGGATACACAGATACGCAGTATTTT.